The 17 T cell receptor beta chains listed next were all sequenced from one sample in a study of T cell responses to AZD1222 COVID-19 vaccine. Generated by immunoSEQ multiplex PCR, the TCRdb table keeps only in-frame clones and is missing some. The sample lists roughly 120,000 clones, about nine tenths occurring once. The input for sequencing was peripheral blood, taken on day 0 of AZD1222 vaccination. These receptors originate from an adult in good health.

This clone has only a few counts. This chain joins TRBV24-1 and TRBJ2-7; possibly TRBD1 or TRBD2 for D (5 bases each). This CDR3 region has 13 residues. Germline V gene lookup returns CDR1 KGHDR and CDR2 SFDVKD. V lost 8 bases, J lost 6 bases, and 16 bases lay in between. The CDR3 here is CATTFWGSGEQYF. The CDR3, as DNA: TGTGCCACCACGTTTTGGGGGTCGGGCGAGCAGTACTTC.

The chain employs TRBV4-1 and TRBJ2-1; no clear D. Germline CDR1 is MGHRA and CDR2 is YSYEKL. Trimming shortened V by 1 base and J by 6 bases, and 10 bases separated the two germline ends. The CDR3 loop spans 14 amino acids. CDR3 bases: TGCGCCAGCAGCCAAGCCCGCCTGATCAATGAGCAGTTCTTC. Protein sequence: CASSQARLINEQFF.

The table lists this clone with many counts. The rearrangement links TRBV6-7 to TRBJ2-6; possibly TRBD2 for D (6 bases). TRBV6-7 is classed as an ORF, of uncertain function. V was pared by 8 bases and J by 0 bases, with 23 bases between. There are 19 residues in the CDR3. The CDR3 DNA sequence: TGTGCCAGCCTCTGTTTGGAGGGAGACTATGCCTCTGGGGCCAACGTCCTGACTTTC. The encoded protein is CASLCLEGDYASGANVLTF.

The table lists this clone with a few counts. This rearrangement joins TRBV19 to TRBJ2-5, with D possibly matching TRBD2 (6 bases). Trimming left V 3 bases short and J 7 bases short, with 18 bases between. The germline V gene has CDR1 LNHDA and CDR2 SQIVND (reference sequence). CDR3 length equals 15 residues. The CDR3 sequence: CASSMTAGSSGTQYF. For the CDR3, the DNA is TGTGCCAGTAGTATGACCGCGGGGTCCAGTGGGACCCAGTACTTC. The full variable domain, its missing parts supplied by reference TRBV19 and TRBJ2-5, is DGGITQSPKYLFRKEGQNVTLSCEQNLNHDAMYWYRQDPGQGLRLIYYSQIVNDFQKGDIAEGYSVSREKKESFPLTVTSAQKNPTAFYLCASSMTAGSSGTQYFGPGTRLLVL.

The chain employs TRBV5-1 and TRBJ1-2; possibly TRBD1 for D (5 bases). The CDR3 covers 14 residues. V lost 4 bases to trimming and J lost 4 bases, with 14 bases between them. The germline V gene encodes CDR1 SGHRS and CDR2 YFSETQ. The CDR3 is CASSGGGATYGYTF. As DNA, the CDR3 is TGCGCCAGCAGCGGAGGAGGGGCAACCTATGGCTACACCTTC.

The V gene is TRBV27, the J gene TRBJ1-2; D perhaps matches TRBD1 (6 bases). V lost 6 bases and J lost 9, with 23 bases in between. The CDR3 runs 15 residues. CDR1 and CDR2 from the germline V gene are MNHEY and SMNVEV (reference sequence). The DNA for the CDR3 is TGTGCCAGCAGGGGCACCGGGACACCATTCGGGAGCTACACCTTC. The encoded protein is CASRGTGTPFGSYTF.

The V and J genes are TRBV7-2 and TRBJ2-3; 12 nucleotides line up with TRBD2. The germline CDR1 and CDR2 sequences are SGHTA and FQGNSA. V lost 0 bases and J lost 6; bases outside the gene matches: 4. This CDR3 spans 16 amino acids. The DNA of the CDR3 is TGTGCCAGCAGCTTAGCAGGGACTAGCGGGCTGGATACGCAGTATTTT. Translated: CASSLAGTSGLDTQYF.

V is TRBV5-1 and J is TRBJ1-2, with no clear D. V was pared by 3 bases and J by 4 bases, with 13 bases between. Germline CDR1 is SGHRS and CDR2 is YFSETQ. The CDR3 runs to 14 residues. The CDR3 DNA is TGCGCCAGCAGCTCCATTCACCGAATCTATGGCTACACCTTC. Translation gives CASSSIHRIYGYTF. The full variable domain, rest sourced from reference TRBV5-1 and TRBJ1-2, is KAGVTQTPRYLIKTRGQQVTLSCSPISGHRSVSWYQQTPGQGLQFLFEYFSETQRNKGNFPGRFSGRQFSNSRSEMNVSTLELGDSALYLCASSSIHRIYGYTFGSGTRLTVV.

The CDR3 is CAWSGSGSNTGELFF. CDR3 nucleotides: TGTGCCTGGAGTGGTAGCGGGTCGAACACCGGGGAGCTGTTTTTT. The J gene is TRBJ2-2, the V gene TRBV30, with 7 positions matching TRBD2. V gave up 1 base and J gave up 0 bases; unmatched junction bases: 2. Per germline, CDR1 GTSNPN and CDR2 SVGIG (reference sequence). This CDR3 spans 15 amino acids.

This clone was picked up a small number of times. The V and J genes are TRBV6-2 or TRBV6-3 and TRBJ2-7; 7 bases match TRBD1. Germline assignment: CDR1 MNHEY and CDR2 SVGEGT. The length of the CDR3 is 14 residues. After removal of 0 bases from V and 4 bases from J, the junction contained 3 bases not matched to a gene. The CDR3 here is CASSYSTGTYEQYF. CDR3 in DNA: TGTGCCAGCAGTTACTCGACAGGGACATACGAGCAGTACTTC.

The V gene is TRBV28, the J gene TRBJ1-4; perhaps TRBD1 as D (6 bases). CDR1 MDHEN and CDR2 SYDVKM come from the germline V gene. The V and J ends lost 4 bases and 0 bases respectively, with 12 bases between them. There are 16 residues in the CDR3. The CDR3 coding sequence is TGTGCCAGCAGTTCACTGAGACAGGCAACTAATGAAAAACTGTTTTTT. Its translation: CASSSLRQATNEKLFF.

This chain links TRBV5-1 with TRBJ2-3, with 10 bases aligning to TRBD1. This CDR3 region has 14 residues. V trimming: 4 bases; J trimming: 4 bases; junction bases outside the gene matches: 3. Germline-derived CDR1 and CDR2 are SGHRS and YFSETQ. In nucleotides, the CDR3 is TGCGCCAGCAGCCCTGACAGGGGGCCAGATACGCAGTATTTT. This gives the protein CASSPDRGPDTQYF.

This rearrangement joins TRBV5-5 to TRBJ1-5, with D possibly TRBD1 on 6 matching bases. Germline V gives CDR1 SGHKS, CDR2 YYEKEE (reference sequence). The CDR3 extends over 16 amino acids. Trimming cost V 0 bases and J 1 base, with 11 bases left between them. Here the CDR3 DNA reads TGTGCCAGCAGCTTGGGAGGAGGGGGAAGCAATCAGCCCCAGCATTTT. It translates to CASSLGGGGSNQPQHF.

V usage is TRBV5-4 and J usage is TRBJ2-1; possibly TRBD1 or TRBD2 for D (5 bases each). The CDR3 totals 15 residues. Trimming removed 2 bases at V and 2 bases at J, with 11 bases between. Per germline, CDR1 SGHNT and CDR2 YYREEE (reference sequence). CDR3 residues: CASSFGANTYNEQFF. CDR3 sequence (DNA): TGTGCCAGCAGCTTCGGGGCGAACACCTACAATGAGCAGTTCTTC.

The rearrangement links TRBV2 to TRBJ1-1, with TRBD1 identical over 8 bases. Looked up from germline, CDR1 is SNHLY and CDR2 is FYNNEI. The CDR3 runs 14 residues. The V gene end was trimmed by 9 bases and the J gene end by 4 bases; junction bases not matched to a gene: 10. Written as DNA, the CDR3 is TGTGCCAGTGCCGAGACAGGGGTCGCCACTGAAGCTTTCTTT. Translating it yields CASAETGVATEAFF.

The V and J genes are TRBV28 and TRBJ2-3; no firm D call. The CDR3 sequence is 14 residues long. The V gene's germline CDR1 is MDHEN and CDR2 SYDVKM. V lost 5 bases and J 1 base, leaving 10 bases between the germline ends. CDR3 coding DNA: TGTGCCAGCAGTCCTCCCCTAGGCACAGATACGCAGTATTTT. Amino acids: CASSPPLGTDTQYF. Combining the CDR3 with reference TRBV28 and TRBJ2-3 gives the whole variable domain DVKVTQSSRYLVKRTGEKVFLECVQDMDHENMFWYRQDPGLGLRLIYFSYDVKMKEKGDIPEGYSVSREKKERFSLILESASTNQTSMYLCASSPPLGTDTQYFGPGTRLTVL.

The chain joins TRBV4-2 to TRBJ2-5; 8 nucleotides align to TRBD1. The CDR3 covers 16 residues. Per the germline V gene, CDR1 is LGHNA and CDR2 is YNFKEQ. The V segment lost 0 bases and the J segment 5 bases; nucleotides outside the gene matches: 8. As DNA, the CDR3 is TGTGCCAGCAGCCAAGATGAGGACAGGGCTGGGGAGACCCAGTACTTC. Its protein product is CASSQDEDRAGETQYF.